Described below is a single TCR beta chain sequence and its context. Here immunoSEQ multiplex PCR was the method, and the copy in TCRdb shows in-frame clones only, minus some. The sample lists approximately 330,000 clones; 80% to 90% were seen once. Germline loops: CDR1 LGHNA, CDR2 YSLEER. The V and J ends lost 1 base and 7 bases, in that order; junction bases with no gene match: 11. The CDR3 length is 17 residues. The Seattle site enrolled patients during active infection and followed them longitudinally. This specimen belongs to a study of blood T cell repertoires in COVID-19. The chain is built from TRBV4-3 and TRBJ1-4; TRBD1 aligns across 8 bases. The receptor's source is a man aged 25 to 45 with COVID-19, enrolled during active disease. Sequenced input: peripheral blood. CDR3 bases: TGCGCCAGCAGCCAAGGGACAGGGACATACGGGGGTGAAAAACTGTTTTTT. Its translation is CASSQGTGTYGGEKLFF.